Each of the 18 T cell receptor beta chains below was sequenced from the same sample in a study of blood T cells in healthy people across ages. Using a J-beta primer mix together with a sample-barcoded 5' primer, a second PCR was run for roughly 6 to 12 cycles. TCRdb reanalysed the 5' RACE reads using MiXCR and keeps one entry per CDR3 protein. The table includes about 760,000 distinct CDR3 sequences, around 25% detected once. This sample also belongs to another study, concerning T cells of mothers and their children.

The sample was blood. These TCRs come from a boy aged 5-17 years in good health.

The chain employs TRBV11-2 and TRBJ2-1, with TRBD2 identical over 11 bases. V lost 8 bases, J lost 10 bases, and 7 bases stayed unmatched. Germline V CDR1 and CDR2: SGHAT, FQNNGV. The CDR3 sequence is 13 residues long. In DNA form, the CDR3 reads TGTGCCAGCTCGTGGGGACTAGCGGCCGAGCAGTTCTTC. It translates to CASSWGLAAEQFF.

This clonotype was seen a handful of times. The chain links TRBV4-2 to TRBJ2-5; 8 positions match TRBD2. V lost 0 bases to trimming and J lost 0 bases; unmatched junction nucleotides: 9. This CDR3 region has 18 residues. The V gene's germline CDR1 is LGHNA and CDR2 YNFKEQ. CDR3: CASSQDERSGSYQETQYF. The CDR3 DNA sequence: TGTGCCAGCAGCCAAGACGAGAGGAGCGGGAGTTACCAAGAGACCCAGTACTTC.

The J gene is TRBJ2-1, the V gene TRBV5-1; TRBD2 might be the D (5 bases). The CDR3 spans 14 residues. CDR1 is SGHRS and CDR2 is YFSETQ in the germline V gene. V lost 0 bases and J lost 3, with 7 bases in between. This CDR3 is CASSLATNYNEQFF. In DNA, the CDR3 is TGCGCCAGCAGCTTGGCGACTAACTACAATGAGCAGTTCTTC.

This clonotype was seen a few times. The chain uses TRBV5-5 and TRBJ2-7, with D tentatively TRBD1 (5 bases). The V gene lost 3 bases and the J gene lost 4 bases, with 14 bases spanning the gap. The CDR3 consists of 14 residues. Germline V CDR1 and CDR2: SGHKS, YYEKEE (reference sequence). Here the CDR3 DNA reads TGTGCCAGCAGCTCAAAGGGGCACGATTACGAGCAGTACTTC. Amino acid sequence: CASSSKGHDYEQYF. Full variable domain (outside the CDR3, taken from reference TRBV5-5 and TRBJ2-7): DAGVTQSPTHLIKTRGQQVTLRCSPISGHKSVSWYQQVLGQGPQFIFQYYEKEERGRGNFPDRFSARQFPNYSSELNVNALLLGDSALYLCASSSKGHDYEQYFGPGTRLTVT.

The rearrangement uses TRBV10-2 and TRBJ2-7, with 7 bases fitting TRBD1. The J call could be wrong; TRBJ2-1 is a better fit for the DNA end. Germline lookup yields CDR1 WSHSY and CDR2 SAAADI. The CDR3 totals 15 residues. The CDR3 region is CASSDLQGIRNEQFF. CDR3 DNA: TGCGCCAGCAGTGATTTACAGGGGATTCGCAATGAGCAGTTCTTC.

The chain couples TRBV12-3 or TRBV12-4 to TRBJ2-7; D is tentatively TRBD1 or TRBD2 (5 bases each). The CDR3 runs to 15 residues. Trimming left V 6 bases short and J 6 bases short, with 21 bases between. The CDR3 region has the DNA TGTGCCAGCAGACCGGGGACCAGTTTTGTTGGCGAGCAGTACTTC. Amino acid sequence: CASRPGTSFVGEQYF.

In regard to this clonotype: This may stem from a read error, because a much larger clone lies one nucleotide away. V and J are TRBV29-1 and TRBJ2-3, with 9 positions matching TRBD2. The germline V gene has CDR1 SQVTM and CDR2 ANQGSEA. The CDR3 runs 11 residues. CDR3 protein: CSASLAGLLDF. CDR3 coding DNA: TGCAGCGCTTCTCTAGCGGGGCTACTGGATTTT.

This clonotype was counted between two and nine times. The V and J genes are TRBV24-1 and TRBJ2-3, with 11 bases lining up with TRBD2. The CDR3 is 16 residues long. V was clipped by 4 bases and J by 5 bases; unmatched bases: 7. Germline V gives CDR1 KGHDR, CDR2 SFDVKD. The CDR3 sequence: CATSDIAGGKGDTQYF. The CDR3 DNA is TGTGCCACCAGTGACATAGCGGGGGGGAAGGGAGATACGCAGTATTTT.

V is TRBV4-2 and J is TRBJ2-7; unclear D gene. The CDR3 has 12 amino acids. The germline V gene encodes CDR1 LGHNA and CDR2 YNFKEQ. The V end lost 1 base, the J end lost 6 bases, and 7 bases lay between the germline ends. The CDR3 nucleotides read TGTGCCAGCAGCCAAGGTCCCTTCGAGCAGTACTTC. As protein: CASSQGPFEQYF.

This clonotype showed up many times. The chain's CDR3 is CASSSPTETQYF. The CDR3 nucleotides are TGTGCCAGCAGTTCCCCGACGGAGACCCAGTACTTC. The J gene is TRBJ2-5, the V gene TRBV28; D not certain. V was trimmed by 4 bases and J by 5 bases, leaving 8 bases between them. The CDR3 has 12 amino acids. From germline, CDR1 is MDHEN and CDR2 SYDVKM.

This clonotype was detected only a few times. This sequence joins TRBV4-1 and TRBJ2-1, with D perhaps TRBD2 (7 bases). CDR3 length equals 15 residues. Germline values: CDR1 MGHRA, CDR2 YSYEKL. Trimming cost V 0 bases and J 2 bases, with 8 bases left between them. The CDR3 loop reads CASSQEGGPYNEQFF. CDR3 bases: TGCGCCAGCAGCCAAGAGGGGGGGCCCTACAATGAGCAGTTCTTC.

This clonotype was recorded a few times. The chain couples TRBV7-9 to TRBJ1-2; no clear D gene. Germline loops: CDR1 SEHNR, CDR2 FQNEAQ (reference sequence). Trimming pared 5 bases from V and 4 bases from J, leaving 17 bases between. The CDR3 extends over 15 amino acids. CDR3 residues: CASSTRTSEPYGYTF. CDR3 nucleotide sequence: TGTGCCAGCAGCACTAGGACGTCTGAACCCTATGGCTACACCTTC. The full variable domain, in which reference TRBV7-9 and TRBJ1-2 provide the parts outside the CDR3, is DTGVSQNPRHKITKRGQNVTFRCDPISEHNRLYWYRQTLGQGPEFLTYFQNEAQLEKSRLLSDRFSAERPKGSFSTLEIQRTEQGDSAMYLCASSTRTSEPYGYTFGSGTRLTVV.

In this sample, this clonotype turned up many times. This sequence joins TRBV29-1 and TRBJ2-1; D gene unclear. This CDR3 is 11 amino acids long. Per the germline V gene, CDR1 is SQVTM and CDR2 is ANQGSEA. Trimming removed 5 bases from V and 7 bases from J, with 9 bases in between. The DNA of the CDR3 is TGCAGCGTTCACGCCCTGAATGAGCAGTTCTTC. Protein sequence: CSVHALNEQFF.

The J gene is TRBJ1-6, the V gene TRBV6-2 or TRBV6-3; D is ambiguous. CDR3 length: 13 residues. Germline V gene sequence: CDR1 MNHEY, CDR2 SVGEGT. V was clipped by 4 bases and J by 8 bases, with 9 bases between them. CDR3 DNA sequence: TGTGCCAGCAGTTTCGGGTTTGATTCACCCCTCCACTTT. This gives the protein CASSFGFDSPLHF.

This clonotype was recorded at least ten times. The rearrangement joins TRBV7-8 to TRBJ2-1; D might be TRBD2 (5 bases). Looked up from germline, CDR1 is SGHVS and CDR2 is FQNEAQ. The CDR3 is 14 residues long. Trimming cost V 5 bases and J 10 bases, with 18 bases left between them. The CDR3 region has the DNA TGTGCCAGCAGCCAAGAACTAGGGTTACGCGAGCAGTTCTTC. Its translation is CASSQELGLREQFF.

This clonotype came up a few times. At one end, the junction sequence differs from germline, possibly due to a read error. This sequence joins TRBV27 and TRBJ2-5, with 10 bases that match TRBD2. CDR3 length: 17 amino acids. Per germline, CDR1 MNHEY and CDR2 SMNVEV (reference sequence). The CDR3 DNA is TGTGACAGCAGTTTCGGCCCGGGGCTAGCGGGAGCGAAGACCCAGTACTTC. Translation gives CDSSFGPGLAGAKTQYF.

This clonotype occurred a few times. The chain employs TRBV29-1 and TRBJ1-6; a possible D gene is TRBD1 (5 bases). Trimming cost V 6 bases and J 9 bases, with 18 bases left between them. This CDR3 has 14 amino acids. Germline values: CDR1 SQVTM, CDR2 ANQGSEA. The DNA of the CDR3 is TGCAGCGTAAGGCAACAGGTCGAAGGTTCACCCCTCCACTTT. Translating gives CSVRQQVEGSPLHF.

The genes are TRBV13 and TRBJ2-5; 13 nucleotides line up with TRBD2. Trimming at V came to 5 bases and at J to 4 bases, leaving 7 bases not matched to a gene. CDR1 and CDR2 (germline): PRHDT, FYEKMQ (reference sequence). The CDR3 extends over 16 amino acids. CDR3 DNA: TGTGCCAGCAGCGCCCGGACTAGCGGGAGAGGAGAGACCCAGTACTTC. Residues: CASSARTSGRGETQYF. The full variable domain, its missing parts supplied by reference TRBV13 and TRBJ2-5, is AAGVIQSPRHLIKEKRETATLKCYPIPRHDTVYWYQQGPGQDPQFLISFYEKMQSDKGSIPDRFSAQQFSDYHSELNMSSLELGDSALYFCASSARTSGRGETQYFGPGTRLLVL.